The 32 T cell receptor beta chains listed next were all sequenced from one sample in a study of T cells after yellow fever vaccination. From the 5' RACE reads, TCRdb called clonotypes with MiXCR, one entry per CDR3 protein. The sample yields 450,000 to 650,000 distinct CDR3 sequences, roughly 14% seen once. The sample here was PBMCs, taken on the day of the yellow fever booster vaccination. The receptors here all came from a man aged 25 to 45 who received the YFV17D yellow fever vaccine.

A few counts support this clonotype. The chain employs TRBV11-1 and TRBJ2-5; D assignment may be TRBD1 or TRBD2 (5 bases each). Trimming took off 1 base at V and 5 bases at J, with 23 bases between the two ends. The germline V gene encodes CDR1 SGHAT and CDR2 FQDESV (reference sequence). The CDR3 sequence is 18 residues long. The CDR3 reads CASSLEPGNEGPGETQYF. In nucleotides, the CDR3 is TGTGCCAGCAGCTTAGAGCCCGGGAATGAGGGACCGGGGGAGACCCAGTACTTC.

V gene TRBV9 combines with J gene TRBJ2-7; TRBD2 agrees at 12 bases. The CDR3 spans 15 residues. Germline V lookup: CDR1 SGDLS, CDR2 YYNGEE. Trimming removed 0 bases from V and 6 bases from J; junction bases left unmatched: 4. CDR3 region: CASSVGLAGVGEQYF. CDR3 DNA sequence: TGTGCCAGCAGCGTAGGACTAGCGGGAGTGGGCGAGCAGTACTTC.

This clonotype has a single count. The chain has TRBV7-9 and TRBJ2-3; 10 bases agree with TRBD1. V shed 5 bases and J 4 bases; nucleotides not matched to a gene: 9. Germline values: CDR1 SEHNR, CDR2 FQNEAQ (reference sequence). The length of the CDR3 is 16 residues. CDR3 sequence: CASSGPGTGAADTQYF. CDR3 DNA sequence: TGTGCCAGCAGCGGACCCGGGACAGGGGCCGCAGATACGCAGTATTTT.

This clonotype was counted between two and nine times. The chain employs TRBV29-1 and TRBJ2-1, with TRBD1 as a possible D gene (6 bases). The CDR3 has 14 amino acids. V dropped 6 bases and J dropped 6 bases, with 18 bases sitting between them. CDR1 is SQVTM, CDR2 ANQGSEA, per germline. The CDR3 loop reads CSVTGRDASNEQFF. The CDR3 bases are TGCAGCGTGACAGGCCGGGACGCTAGCAATGAGCAGTTCTTC.

This clonotype has a count of ten or more. The V and J genes are TRBV20-1 and TRBJ2-7; D unclear. Germline CDR1 is DFQATT and CDR2 is SNEGSKA (reference sequence). This CDR3 spans 14 amino acids. The V gene lost 6 bases and the J gene lost 3 bases, with 18 bases spanning the gap. The CDR3 sequence is CSASQVGQNYEQYF. In nucleotides, the CDR3 is TGCAGTGCGAGTCAGGTTGGCCAAAACTACGAGCAGTACTTC.

The CDR3 region is CASSIAGTLDQPQHF. CDR3 coding DNA: TGTGCCAGTAGTATTGCGGGGACCCTGGATCAGCCCCAGCATTTT. V and J are TRBV19 and TRBJ1-5; TRBD1 is a possible D gene (5 bases). V was shortened by 3 bases and J by 5 bases, with 14 bases between the two germline ends. Germline V lookup: CDR1 LNHDA, CDR2 SQIVND (reference sequence). CDR3 length: 15 amino acids.

V and J are TRBV28 and TRBJ1-6; maybe TRBD1 (5 bases). Germline V CDR1 and CDR2: MDHEN, SYDVKM. The CDR3 sequence is 13 residues long. Trimming pared 8 bases from V and 7 bases from J, leaving 12 bases between. Here the CDR3 DNA reads TGTGCCAGCTGTCAGGGTATGAATTCACCCCTCCACTTT. It translates to CASCQGMNSPLHF.

This clonotype was seen a few times. V and J are TRBV12-3 or TRBV12-4 and TRBJ2-7, with 7 bases fitting TRBD2. The V gene end was trimmed by 6 bases and the J gene end by 2 bases; junction bases not matched to a gene: 16. This CDR3 has 17 amino acids. CDR3 amino acids: CASSRQSFAGAPYEQYF. For the CDR3, the DNA is TGTGCCAGCAGCCGACAAAGTTTTGCGGGAGCACCCTACGAGCAGTACTTC.

This clonotype has only a few counts. The genes are TRBV11-2 and TRBJ2-4; D is perhaps TRBD2 (7 bases). The CDR3 runs to 17 residues. V was clipped by 0 bases and J by 5 bases, with 17 bases between them. From germline, CDR1 is SGHAT and CDR2 FQNNGV. The CDR3 protein is CASSLDQQGRGENIQYF. CDR3 coding DNA: TGTGCCAGCAGCTTAGACCAACAGGGTCGGGGGGAAAACATTCAGTACTTC.

This chain links TRBV12-3 or TRBV12-4 with TRBJ1-1; maybe TRBD1 (5 bases). Trimming stripped 1 base from V and 4 bases from J, with 13 bases between. The CDR3 extends over 15 amino acids. The CDR3 protein is CASSLGGQGTTEAFF. CDR3 bases: TGTGCCAGCAGTTTAGGAGGGCAGGGCACCACTGAAGCTTTCTTT.

This clonotype was counted only a few times. V usage is TRBV18 and J usage is TRBJ2-1; 7 nucleotides line up with TRBD2. This CDR3 contains 14 residues. From germline, CDR1 is KGHSH and CDR2 LQKENI. The junction had 2 bases not matched to a gene; V was cut back by 6 bases and J by 0 bases. The CDR3 DNA follows: TGTGCCAGCTCCGGGACTACCTCCTACAATGAGCAGTTCTTC. Its translation: CASSGTTSYNEQFF.

This clonotype was seen a few times. This chain's CDR3 is CASSSPLLGRNTGELFF. CDR3 bases: TGTGCCAGCAGTTCCCCCCTGTTGGGAAGGAACACCGGGGAGCTGTTTTTT. This sequence joins TRBV6-5 and TRBJ2-2, with D hard to call. Germline-derived CDR1 and CDR2 are MNHEY and SVGAGI. This CDR3 has 17 amino acids. V was pared by 4 bases and J by 1 base, with 16 bases between.

The rearrangement joins TRBV21-1 to TRBJ2-5; the D call TRBD1 from the table was never checked on the DNA. TRBV21-1 is given as a pseudogene. There are 14 residues in the CDR3. DNA for the CDR3: TGTGCCAGCAGCCCCCAGGACAGACAAGAGACCCAGTACTTC. Encoded protein: CASSPQDRQETQYF.

This clonotype was seen a handful of times. The chain carries TRBV10-3 and TRBJ2-2; TRBD2 aligns across 7 bases. Germline trimming cut 3 bases from V and 1 base from J; bases unmatched to any gene: 8. Germline values: CDR1 ENHRY, CDR2 SYGVKD. The CDR3 loop spans 17 amino acids. CDR3 in amino acids: CAISEMPGGLNTGELFF. The CDR3 nucleotides read TGTGCCATCAGTGAAATGCCGGGAGGACTGAACACCGGGGAGCTGTTTTTT.

This clonotype was seen a handful of times. V is TRBV7-2 and J is TRBJ2-2; 7 positions agree with TRBD2. The V gene end was trimmed by 5 bases and the J gene end by 8 bases; junction bases not matched to a gene: 11. Germline V lookup: CDR1 SGHTA, CDR2 FQGNSA. The CDR3 consists of 15 residues. The CDR3 loop reads CASSRAGSLQGELFF. The CDR3 region has the DNA TGTGCCAGCAGCAGAGCGGGATCCCTCCAGGGGGAGCTGTTTTTT.

The J gene is TRBJ2-1, the V gene TRBV28, with 8 bases lining up with TRBD1. Unmatched junction bases numbered 3, after V lost 5 bases and J lost 3 bases. CDR1 is MDHEN and CDR2 is SYDVKM in the germline V gene. The CDR3 totals 14 residues. The DNA for the CDR3 is TGTGCCAGCAGTCAGGGACAGGTCTACAATGAGCAGTTCTTC. The encoded protein is CASSQGQVYNEQFF.

This clonotype occurred a few times. The chain recombines TRBV5-1 with TRBJ2-7, with D perhaps matching TRBD1 or TRBD2 (5 bases each). V was pared by 2 bases and J by 2 bases, with 8 bases between. The CDR3 runs to 13 residues. CDR1 and CDR2 (germline): SGHRS, YFSETQ. CDR3 nucleotides: TGCGCCAGCAGCTTAATGGGGGCCTACGAGCAGTACTTC. Translated, it gives CASSLMGAYEQYF.

The chain joins TRBV20-1 to TRBJ2-5; maybe TRBD1 (5 bases). Germline V gene lookup returns CDR1 DFQATT and CDR2 SNEGSKA (reference sequence). There are 14 residues in the CDR3. V was shortened by 4 bases and J by 1 base, with 13 bases between the two germline ends. DNA for the CDR3: TGCAGTGCTATGGGGCCCCGCCTCCAAGAGACCCAGTACTTC. Its protein is CSAMGPRLQETQYF.

The chain carries TRBV10-2 and TRBJ1-2; D gene uncertain. The CDR3 has 13 amino acids. V was trimmed by 0 bases and J by 6 bases, leaving 8 bases between them. Germline V lookup: CDR1 WSHSY, CDR2 SAAADI. CDR3 sequence: CASSESRYHGYTF. The CDR3 DNA follows: TGCGCCAGCAGTGAGTCCCGGTACCATGGCTACACCTTC.

To note about this clonotype: The junction shows a germline mismatch at one end, possibly a read error. The chain combines TRBV20-1 with TRBJ2-1; 11 positions match TRBD2. Germline V CDR1 and CDR2: DFQATT, SNEGSKA (reference sequence). CDR3 length: 17 amino acids. As DNA, the CDR3 is TGCTGTGCTAGAGGACTAGCGGGCCTTAGCTCCTACAATGAGCAGTTCTTC. Translated, it gives CCARGLAGLSSYNEQFF.

There are a few counts of this clonotype. The chain joins TRBV20-1 to TRBJ1-1; D unclear. The CDR3 totals 10 residues. In germline, CDR1 is DFQATT, CDR2 SNEGSKA (reference sequence). V was trimmed by 4 bases and J by 11 bases, leaving 11 bases between them. The CDR3, as DNA: TGCAGTGCTAACCCCTTAGGGGCTTTCTTT. It specifies CSANPLGAFF.

In this sample, this clonotype turned up a few times. The rearrangement joins TRBV7-2 to TRBJ2-2; D may be TRBD1 (6 bases). Germline V gene lookup returns CDR1 SGHTA and CDR2 FQGNSA. There are 14 residues in the CDR3. Trimming left V 5 bases short and J 6 bases short, with 13 bases between. The chain's CDR3 is CASSPGAGSGELFF. DNA for the CDR3: TGTGCCAGCAGCCCAGGGGCAGGGTCCGGGGAGCTGTTTTTT.

This clonotype was counted many times. V is TRBV7-9 and J is TRBJ2-1; 11 positions agree with TRBD2. CDR1 is SEHNR, CDR2 FQNEAQ, per germline (reference sequence). The CDR3 runs 13 residues. V was clipped by 8 bases and J by 14 bases; unmatched bases: 11. The CDR3 region is CASQLGLAGGKFF. The CDR3 DNA reads as TGTGCCAGCCAGCTTGGCCTAGCGGGAGGAAAGTTCTTC.

The chain couples TRBV5-1 to TRBJ2-1; D remains ambiguous. Trimming removed 0 bases from V and 4 bases from J, with 8 bases in between. Germline-derived CDR1 and CDR2 are SGHRS and YFSETQ. The CDR3 runs to 14 residues. Here the CDR3 reads CASSLELQYNEQFF. The CDR3 nucleotides are TGCGCCAGCAGCTTGGAACTACAATACAATGAGCAGTTCTTC.

The V call is TRBV20-1, the J call TRBJ2-3, with 9 positions matching TRBD2. There are 16 residues in the CDR3. The V gene end was trimmed by 6 bases and the J gene end by 1 base; junction bases not matched to a gene: 11. The germline V gene encodes CDR1 DFQATT and CDR2 SNEGSKA (reference sequence). In DNA, the CDR3 is TGCAGTGCGACTGTAGCGGGGGTCAGCCGCACAGATACGCAGTATTTT. It yields the protein CSATVAGVSRTDTQYF.

The genes are TRBV7-2 and TRBJ2-7; the D gene is possibly TRBD1 (5 bases). V shed 1 base and J shed 2 bases, with 12 bases lying between them. The CDR3 runs to 15 residues. The germline gives CDR1 SGHTA, CDR2 FQGNSA. The CDR3 region is CASSLDGREPYEQYF. In nucleotides, the CDR3 is TGTGCCAGCAGCTTAGATGGCAGGGAACCCTACGAGCAGTACTTC.

In nucleotides, the CDR3 is TGTGCCAGCAGCTTAGGGGTAGGTCAGCCCCAGCATTTT. It specifies CASSLGVGQPQHF. The chain recombines TRBV11-2 with TRBJ1-5; D is uncertain. In germline, CDR1 is SGHAT, CDR2 FQNNGV. The CDR3 spans 13 residues. The V and J ends lost 1 base and 6 bases respectively, with 7 bases between them.

This clonotype was counted only a few times. The chain carries TRBV7-2 and TRBJ2-1; 13 bases are shared with TRBD2. The CDR3 loop spans 17 amino acids. Germline loops: CDR1 SGHTA, CDR2 FQGNSA. V was clipped by 0 bases and J by 5 bases; unmatched bases: 4. CDR3: CASSLAWTSGSHNEQFF. CDR3 sequence (DNA): TGTGCCAGCAGCTTAGCTTGGACTAGCGGGAGCCACAATGAGCAGTTCTTC.

V and J are TRBV5-5 and TRBJ2-4; no firm D call. This CDR3 region has 13 residues. CDR1 is SGHKS, CDR2 YYEKEE, per germline (reference sequence). Trimming cost V 8 bases and J 7 bases, with 16 bases left between them. CDR3 nucleotides: TGTGCCAGGGGCCTTGGGCACAGCAACATTCAGTACTTC. Amino acid sequence: CARGLGHSNIQYF.

The chain uses TRBV5-1 and TRBJ2-5; weak D call: TRBD2 (5 bases). In germline, CDR1 is SGHRS, CDR2 YFSETQ. This CDR3 region has 15 residues. V was trimmed by 4 bases and J by 4 bases, leaving 17 bases between them. The CDR3 bases are TGCGCCAGCAGCCCCCCAGCGGTCCCCGTAGAGACCCAGTACTTC. Protein sequence: CASSPPAVPVETQYF.

This clonotype appeared a few times. This chain uses TRBV5-1 with TRBJ1-2, with a weak D call TRBD1 (6 bases). The CDR3 length is 15 residues. The V end was cut by 1 base, the J end by 8 bases, with 18 bases between. Germline V gene data show CDR1 as SGHRS and CDR2 as YFSETQ. The CDR3 bases are TGCGCCAGCAGCTTGAGAGTGCCGGGGGGCGACGGCTACACCTTC. Translating gives CASSLRVPGGDGYTF.

V and J are TRBV7-2 and TRBJ2-2; D not resolved. Trimming removed 6 bases from V and 3 bases from J, with 14 bases in between. In germline, CDR1 is SGHTA, CDR2 FQGNSA. The CDR3 is 15 amino acids. The CDR3 DNA follows: TGTGCCAGCAGGTTTGGCAGTTTTGACACCGGGGAGCTGTTTTTT. Its protein is CASRFGSFDTGELFF.